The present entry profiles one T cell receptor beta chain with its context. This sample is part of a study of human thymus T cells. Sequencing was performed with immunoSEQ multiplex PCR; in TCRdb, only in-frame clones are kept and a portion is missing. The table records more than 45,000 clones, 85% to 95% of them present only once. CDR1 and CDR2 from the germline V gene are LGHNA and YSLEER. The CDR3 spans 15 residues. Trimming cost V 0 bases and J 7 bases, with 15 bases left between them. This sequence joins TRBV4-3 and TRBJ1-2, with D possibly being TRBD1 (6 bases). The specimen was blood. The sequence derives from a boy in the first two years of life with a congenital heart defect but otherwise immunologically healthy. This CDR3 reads CASSQETTDSRGYTF. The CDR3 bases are TGCGCCAGCAGCCAAGAAACTACGGACAGTCGTGGCTACACCTTC.